This TCR beta chain was profiled in a study of cytotoxic CD8 clonotypes in ibrutinib-treated CLL. Study-wide background: Per sample, productive templates averaged roughly 230,000 and productive rearrangements averaged around 94,000.

There are 15 residues in the CDR3. CDR1 is SGHRS and CDR2 is YFSETQ in the germline V gene. V was trimmed by 3 bases and J by 4 bases, leaving 16 bases between them. Only one count was recorded for this clone. Assay: immunoSEQ multiplex PCR; the TCRdb copy retains only in-frame clones and omits some. The table has 200,000 or so clones, about three quarters seen once. The V gene is TRBV5-1, the J gene TRBJ1-2, with a weak D call TRBD1 (5 bases). The sample consisted of PBMCs, taken after 12 months of ibrutinib treatment. This sequence originates from a human donor with chronic lymphocytic leukemia. CDR3 nucleotides: TGCGCCAGCAGCTACGAACAGGCGCGGGTCTATGGCTACACCTTC. It yields the protein CASSYEQARVYGYTF.